These 9 T cell receptor beta chains were all obtained from the same sample, sequenced in a study of post-analysis software for immune sequencing data. Study-wide findings and caveats: Included in a set of about 5 TRBV segments more frequent in patients than controls were TRBV5-6, TRBV5-1 and TRBV20-1.

TCR beta cDNA libraries included unique molecular identifiers. TCRdb re-analysed the PCR reads in MiXCR, keeping a single row per CDR3 protein. The sample lists roughly 800,000 distinct CDR3 sequences, 25% to 30% occurring once. Their specific antigens are unknown. Specimen: blood. These receptors all come from a girl between 5 and 17 years old with multiple sclerosis.

The chain is built from TRBV7-9 and TRBJ2-5; D is unclear. Per the germline V gene, CDR1 is SEHNR and CDR2 is FQNEAQ (reference sequence). The CDR3 is 13 amino acids. V lost 4 bases to trimming and J lost 1 base, with 7 bases between them. CDR3 sequence reads: CASSYKLQETQYF. The DNA of the CDR3 is TGTGCCAGCAGCTACAAACTCCAAGAGACCCAGTACTTC.

The chain links TRBV12-3 or TRBV12-4 to TRBJ1-4, with D possibly being TRBD1 (5 bases). The CDR3 has 15 amino acids. V was clipped by 4 bases and J by 4 bases, with 13 bases between them. The CDR3 loop reads CASSSHDSGNEKLFF. The CDR3 region has the DNA TGTGCCAGCAGTTCGCATGACAGCGGTAATGAAAAACTGTTTTTT.

The chain is built from TRBV10-3 and TRBJ1-3; D is unclear. Germline V gene data show CDR1 as ENHRY and CDR2 as SYGVKD. V was trimmed by 7 bases and J by 2 bases, leaving 12 bases between them. The length of the CDR3 is 14 residues. The DNA for the CDR3 is TGTGCCATCAAAGAGGATAAGGCTGGAAACACCATATATTTT. The encoded protein is CAIKEDKAGNTIYF.

The rearrangement uses TRBV5-5 and TRBJ1-2, with 10 bases fitting TRBD1. The junction had 12 bases not matched to a gene; V was cut back by 2 bases and J by 8 bases. This CDR3 has 16 amino acids. Germline V gene lookup returns CDR1 SGHKS and CDR2 YYEKEE (reference sequence). The CDR3 reads CASSLGDRGQRGGYTF. The CDR3 DNA sequence: TGTGCCAGCAGCTTAGGGGACAGGGGCCAAAGGGGCGGCTACACCTTC.

This clonotype was counted a single time. V gene TRBV5-6 combines with J gene TRBJ2-7; perhaps TRBD1 as D (5 bases). The CDR3 contains 15 residues. CDR1 and CDR2 (germline): SGHDT, YYEEEE. Trimming removed 4 bases at V and 7 bases at J, with 21 bases between. Here the CDR3 DNA reads TGTGCCAGCAGCCTTCTGGGGCCTATGTTGGGTGAGCAGTACTTC. This gives the protein CASSLLGPMLGEQYF.

This clonotype turned up a few times. The chain employs TRBV7-9 and TRBJ2-5, with 8 positions matching TRBD1. Germline CDR1 reads SEHNR; CDR2 reads FQNEAQ (reference sequence). The CDR3 loop spans 15 amino acids. Germline trimming cut 5 bases from V and 4 bases from J; bases unmatched to any gene: 9. CDR3 sequence reads: CASSPGGDRGETQYF. CDR3 sequence (DNA): TGTGCCAGCAGCCCAGGAGGCGACAGGGGAGAGACCCAGTACTTC.

This clonotype was seen only a few times. The CDR3 spells CSVDGLAGEYEQYF. The DNA for the CDR3 is TGCAGCGTTGACGGCCTAGCGGGAGAGTACGAGCAGTACTTC. The V and J genes are TRBV29-1 and TRBJ2-7; 10 bases fit TRBD2. Germline V gives CDR1 SQVTM, CDR2 ANQGSEA. This CDR3 is 14 amino acids long. Germline trimming cut 3 bases from V and 4 bases from J; bases unmatched to any gene: 6.

This clonotype appeared a few times. The genes are TRBV5-6 and TRBJ2-5; 8 bases align to TRBD2. V was pared by 0 bases and J by 5 bases, with 18 bases of the junction left unmatched. This CDR3 is built from 19 residues. Germline CDR1 is SGHDT and CDR2 is YYEEEE. CDR3 sequence (DNA): TGTGCCAGCAGCTTGGGGGCAAATCCTTCGGGAGGGGGTGGCGAGACCCAGTACTTC. The encoded protein is CASSLGANPSGGGGETQYF.

V is TRBV4-3 and J is TRBJ2-2; 7 nucleotides agree with TRBD2. CDR1 and CDR2 from the germline V gene are LGHNA and YSLEER. The CDR3 totals 15 residues. With 4 bases clipped from V and 6 bases from J, the junction kept 8 bases outside the gene matches. The CDR3 reads CASSPGLDIPGELFF. The CDR3 coding sequence is TGCGCCAGCAGCCCTGGACTAGATATCCCCGGGGAGCTGTTTTTT.